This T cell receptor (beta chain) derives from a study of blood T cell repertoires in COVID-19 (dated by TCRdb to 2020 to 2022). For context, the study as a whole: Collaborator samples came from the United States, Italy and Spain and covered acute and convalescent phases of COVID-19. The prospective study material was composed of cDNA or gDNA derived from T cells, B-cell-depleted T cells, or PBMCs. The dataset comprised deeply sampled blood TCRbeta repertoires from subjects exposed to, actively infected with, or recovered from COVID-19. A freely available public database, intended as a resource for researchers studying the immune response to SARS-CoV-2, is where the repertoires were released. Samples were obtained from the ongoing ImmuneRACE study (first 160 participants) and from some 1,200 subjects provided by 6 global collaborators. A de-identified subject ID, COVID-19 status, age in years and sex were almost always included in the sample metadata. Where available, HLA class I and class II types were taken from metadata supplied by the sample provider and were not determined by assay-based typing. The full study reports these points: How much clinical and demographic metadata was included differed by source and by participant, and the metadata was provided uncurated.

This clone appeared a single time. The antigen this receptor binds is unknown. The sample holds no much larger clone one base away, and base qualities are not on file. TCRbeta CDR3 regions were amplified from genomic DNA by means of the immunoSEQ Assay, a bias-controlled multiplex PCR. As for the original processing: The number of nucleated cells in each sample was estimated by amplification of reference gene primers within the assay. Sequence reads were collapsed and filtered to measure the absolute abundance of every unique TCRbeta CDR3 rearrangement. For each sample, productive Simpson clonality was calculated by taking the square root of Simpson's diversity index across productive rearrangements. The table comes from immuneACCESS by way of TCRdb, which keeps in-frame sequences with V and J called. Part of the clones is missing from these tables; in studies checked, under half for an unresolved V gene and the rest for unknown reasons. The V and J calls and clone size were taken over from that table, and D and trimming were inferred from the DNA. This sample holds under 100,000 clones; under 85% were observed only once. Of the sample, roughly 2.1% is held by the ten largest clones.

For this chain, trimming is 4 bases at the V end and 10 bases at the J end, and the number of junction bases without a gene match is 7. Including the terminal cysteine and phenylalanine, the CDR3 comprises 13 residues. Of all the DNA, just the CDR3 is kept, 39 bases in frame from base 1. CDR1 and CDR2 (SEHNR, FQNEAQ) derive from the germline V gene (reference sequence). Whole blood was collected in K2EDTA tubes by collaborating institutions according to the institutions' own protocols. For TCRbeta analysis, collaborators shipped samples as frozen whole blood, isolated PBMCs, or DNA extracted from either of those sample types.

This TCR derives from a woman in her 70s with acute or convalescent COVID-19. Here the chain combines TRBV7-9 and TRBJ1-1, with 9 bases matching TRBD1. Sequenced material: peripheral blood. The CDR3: CASSSGGDRAAFF. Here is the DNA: TGTGCCAGCAGCTCAGGGGGGGACAGGGCAGCTTTCTTT.